A single T cell receptor (beta chain) is shown here with its context. Its antigen remains unknown. The protocol was immunoSEQ multiplex PCR, while the TCRdb copy is restricted to in-frame clones and leaves out a portion. The sample records around 92,000 clones, around four fifths being singletons. The data belong to a study of a mutant IDH1 vaccine in newly diagnosed glioma. The wider study: Treated patients had a mean age of around 40 years and a sex split that was roughly 60% male and roughly 38% female. Former treatment meant radiotherapy, temozolomide, or both; the majority had gotten both.

CDR3 length: 16 residues. Germline values: CDR1 MNHEY, CDR2 SMNVEV (reference sequence). Trimming removed 5 bases at V and 6 bases at J, with 17 bases between. Described time point: baseline, week 1 (first vaccination visit). The treatment is: pre-vaccination baseline after standard-of-care therapy. Study findings and constraints: Of all patients, approximately 93% showed vaccine-induced immune responses. With respect to changes in top peripheral T cell clonotypes, pseudoprogression seemed unrelated.

The sequences come from PBMCs, collected from a glioma patient treated with radiotherapy, temozolomide or both. The sequence was obtained from a woman aged 45 to 65 with glioma. V is TRBV27 and J is TRBJ1-6; weak D call: TRBD1 (5 bases). The CDR3 bases are TGTGCCAGCAGTGCCCCGAGCGGGGCCGGTAATTCACCCCTCCACTTT. This sequence encodes CASSAPSGAGNSPLHF.